This T cell receptor (beta chain) was sequenced for a study of T cell responses to AZD1222 COVID-19 vaccine. Whole-study results and caveats: Most donors were white British, females outnumbered males, and clonal diversity was possibly underestimated. Spike-specific TCRs gained breadth and depth after people received two AZD1222 doses.

V was pared by 5 bases and J by 3 bases, with 5 bases of the junction left unmatched. CDR1 and CDR2 from the germline V gene are MDHEN and SYDVKM. CDR3 size: 14 residues. Comment on this clone: The antigen is not known.

Sequencing used immunoSEQ multiplex PCR; TCRdb keeps in-frame clones, though not all of them. The repertoire has some 120,000 clones, about 89% of them found once; the top ten carry 3.5% to 5%. The sequence was collected from an adult in good health. This chain joins TRBV28 and TRBJ2-7; 9 bases match TRBD2. Here the sequenced sample was peripheral blood, taken on day 0 of AZD1222 vaccination. CDR3: CASSNRRGGYEQYF. Written as DNA, the CDR3 is TGTGCCAGCAGTAATAGGCGGGGGGGCTACGAGCAGTACTTC.